Each of the 30 T cell receptor beta chains below was sequenced from the same sample in a study of PD-1 blockade in classical Hodgkin lymphoma. The time point: cycle 4 day 1 (C4D1), after more than 5 weeks of nivolumab. Relapse after autologous stem cell transplantation occurred in every patient, and brentuximab vedotin exposure varied. Isolation of CD4+ T cells from thawed PBMCs was performed by magnetic negative selection. The method was immunoSEQ multiplex PCR; TCRdb's version includes in-frame clones alone and lacks a portion of them. The sample includes under 20,000 clones, 70% of them seen just once. The source was CD4+ T cells from blood, collected before the fourth cycle of nivolumab. All receptors come from a human donor with classical Hodgkin lymphoma.

The chain combines TRBV6-1 with TRBJ1-5, with a tentative D call TRBD1 (5 bases). The CDR3 is 14 residues long. Germline CDR1 reads MNHNS; CDR2 reads SASEGT. Trimming left V 8 bases short and J 3 bases short, with 14 bases between. The CDR3 reads CASAPPGDNQPQHF. The CDR3 nucleotides are TGTGCCAGCGCCCCCCCGGGGGACAATCAGCCCCAGCATTTT.

This clone is medium-sized within its sample. The rearrangement links TRBV18 to TRBJ1-3, with D possibly matching TRBD1 (6 bases). The V and J ends lost 5 bases and 0 bases respectively, with 14 bases between them. CDR1 and CDR2 (germline): KGHSH, LQKENI. CDR3 length equals 16 residues. The CDR3 region has the DNA TGTGCCAGCTCAGCTAGGACAGCAAGCTCTGGAAACACCATATATTTT. As protein: CASSARTASSGNTIYF. The full variable domain, completed using reference TRBV18 and TRBJ1-3, is NAGVMQNPRHLVRRRGQEARLRCSPMKGHSHVYWYRQLPEEGLKFMVYLQKENIIDESGMPKERFSAEFPKEGPSILRIQQVVRGDSAAYFCASSARTASSGNTIYFGEGSWLTVV.

The CDR3, as DNA: TGCGCCAGCAGCCAAGACCCAACTAGCGGGAGAGACGAGCAGTACTTC. It translates to CASSQDPTSGRDEQYF. The chain links TRBV4-3 to TRBJ2-7, with 11 positions matching TRBD2. Trimming took 0 bases from V and 5 from J; bases not matched to a gene: 6. Germline V gene data show CDR1 as LGHNA and CDR2 as YSLEER. The CDR3 runs to 16 residues.

The rearrangement links TRBV7-9 to TRBJ2-3, with TRBD2 matching 8 bases. Germline V CDR1 and CDR2: SEHNR, FQNEAQ (reference sequence). The CDR3 covers 16 residues. The ends lost 4 bases at V and 1 base at J; junction bases unmatched: 7. CDR3 amino acids: CASSSIVSGGTDTQYF. The CDR3 DNA reads TGTGCCAGCAGCTCCATAGTTAGCGGGGGCACAGATACGCAGTATTTT.

The chain recombines TRBV7-9 with TRBJ2-1, with D perhaps assigned TRBD1 or TRBD2 (6 bases each). V was clipped by 5 bases and J by 7 bases, with 18 bases between them. The CDR3 has 15 amino acids. The V gene's germline CDR1 is SEHNR and CDR2 FQNEAQ (reference sequence). This CDR3 reads CASSPSGALGNEQFF. For the CDR3, the DNA is TGTGCCAGCAGCCCTTCGGGGGCATTGGGGAATGAGCAGTTCTTC.

The V gene is TRBV7-9, the J gene TRBJ2-7, with 9 bases identical to TRBD1. The CDR3 has 15 residues. V trimming: 5 bases; J trimming: 3 bases; junction bases outside the gene matches: 8. In germline, CDR1 is SEHNR, CDR2 FQNEAQ (reference sequence). In DNA form, the CDR3 reads TGTGCCAGCAGCCTATCGACAGGGGGAAGCTACGAGCAGTACTTC. Its translation is CASSLSTGGSYEQYF.

This clone appeared a few times. The J gene is TRBJ2-2, the V gene TRBV27, with no clear D. V lost 5 bases to trimming and J lost 1 base, with 8 bases between them. Germline values: CDR1 MNHEY, CDR2 SMNVEV (reference sequence). The CDR3 spans 14 residues. Written as DNA, the CDR3 is TGTGCCAGCAGTGTGGGTTGGAACACCGGGGAGCTGTTTTTT. The encoded protein is CASSVGWNTGELFF.

In nucleotides, the CDR3 is TGTGCCAGCAGTCAGGAGGCAGGGTTCAATCAGCCCCAGCATTTT. Its protein is CASSQEAGFNQPQHF. The rearrangement uses TRBV2 and TRBJ1-5; D is perhaps TRBD1 (5 bases). The CDR3 loop spans 15 amino acids. The ends were cut back, 5 bases at V and 3 bases at J, with 14 bases in the middle. Looked up from germline, CDR1 is SNHLY and CDR2 is FYNNEI.

The gene calls are TRBV7-3 and TRBJ2-7, with D perhaps being TRBD1 or TRBD2 (5 bases each). Trimming left V 1 base short and J 4 bases short, with 11 bases between. CDR1 and CDR2 from the germline V gene are SGHTA and FQGTGA. This CDR3 has 14 residues. In DNA form, the CDR3 reads TGTGCCAGCAGCTTAAATTGGGGACCGTACGAGCAGTACTTC. Translating it yields CASSLNWGPYEQYF.

The chain has TRBV18 and TRBJ2-1; D is uncertain. The V gene's germline CDR1 is KGHSH and CDR2 LQKENI. This CDR3 region has 15 residues. V lost 2 bases to trimming and J lost 5 bases, with 13 bases between them. CDR3 residues: CASSPWAVANNEQFF. The CDR3 DNA reads TGTGCCAGCTCACCATGGGCGGTAGCCAACAATGAGCAGTTCTTC.

This clone was detected once. This chain connects TRBV5-6 to TRBJ1-4; a weak D match, TRBD1 (6 bases). The CDR3 covers 14 residues. Trimming cost V 3 bases and J 2 bases, with 8 bases left between them. CDR1 is SGHDT, CDR2 YYEEEE, per germline. For the CDR3, the DNA is TGTGCCAGCAGCTACAGGGTGACTAATGAAAAACTGTTTTTT. As protein: CASSYRVTNEKLFF. Combining the CDR3 with reference TRBV5-6 and TRBJ1-4 gives the whole variable domain DAGVTQSPTHLIKTRGQQVTLRCSPKSGHDTVSWYQQALGQGPQFIFQYYEEEERQRGNFPDRFSGHQFPNYSSELNVNALLLGDSALYLCASSYRVTNEKLFFGSGTQLSVL.

This clone showed up just once. The chain couples TRBV11-2 to TRBJ2-7; 10 bases align to TRBD1. This CDR3 has 13 residues. With V trimmed by 7 bases and J by 6 bases, 6 bases remained unmatched. The germline V gene encodes CDR1 SGHAT and CDR2 FQNNGV. CDR3 coding DNA: TGTGCCAGCACCGACAGGGGGCGGGGCGAGCAGTACTTC. It specifies CASTDRGRGEQYF.

This chain joins TRBV6-5 and TRBJ1-1; D remains unclear. The germline V gene encodes CDR1 MNHEY and CDR2 SVGAGI. V was shortened by 6 bases and J by 5 bases, with 13 bases between the two germline ends. CDR3 length: 13 amino acids. The CDR3 coding sequence is TGTGCCAGCAGGGGCTATCGGGGTACTGAAGCTTTCTTT. Residues: CASRGYRGTEAFF.

The chain links TRBV18 to TRBJ2-7, with 7 nucleotides matching TRBD1. CDR3 length equals 13 residues. Germline CDR1 and CDR2: KGHSH and LQKENI. V lost 5 bases, J lost 1 base, and 2 bases stayed unmatched. The CDR3 spells CASSATGSYEQYF. The CDR3 bases are TGTGCCAGCTCAGCGACAGGGTCCTACGAGCAGTACTTC.

The rearrangement links TRBV4-1 to TRBJ1-5, with TRBD1 identical over 8 bases. Germline values: CDR1 MGHRA, CDR2 YSYEKL. The V segment lost 1 base and the J segment 6 bases; nucleotides outside the gene matches: 11. The CDR3 covers 17 residues. DNA for the CDR3: TGCGCCAGCAGCCAAGTGTTCTCGACAGGGGCGGGTCAGCCCCAGCATTTT. Its protein product is CASSQVFSTGAGQPQHF.

The genes are TRBV6-6 and TRBJ2-7, with D perhaps TRBD2 (6 bases). Trimming removed 6 bases at V and 3 bases at J, with 21 bases between. There are 16 residues in the CDR3. Germline-derived CDR1 and CDR2 are MNHNY and SVGAGI (reference sequence). This chain's CDR3 is CASSPGWRDQYYEQYF. The CDR3 DNA reads TGTGCCAGCAGCCCTGGGTGGCGGGACCAATACTACGAGCAGTACTTC.

This clone was counted only a few times. V and J are TRBV2 and TRBJ1-2; unclear D gene. The germline V gene encodes CDR1 SNHLY and CDR2 FYNNEI. Deletions cut 0 bases from V and 2 bases from J, with 7 bases between. This CDR3 has 14 amino acids. CDR3 protein: CASSEATRNYGYTF. CDR3 DNA: TGTGCCAGCAGTGAAGCGACAAGGAACTATGGCTACACCTTC.

V is TRBV18 and J is TRBJ1-1; D remains ambiguous. Trimming shortened V by 2 bases and J by 1 base, and 11 bases separated the two germline ends. This CDR3 is 15 amino acids long. In germline, CDR1 is KGHSH, CDR2 LQKENI. The CDR3 protein is CASSPRADGNTEAFF. For the CDR3, the DNA is TGTGCCAGCTCACCAAGGGCGGATGGGAACACTGAAGCTTTCTTT.

The V gene is TRBV12-5, the J gene TRBJ2-1; 10 bases are a match to TRBD1. The junction had 3 bases not matched to a gene; V was cut back by 6 bases and J by 4 bases. This CDR3 region has 14 residues. The V gene's germline CDR1 is LGHNT and CDR2 FRNRAP. Here the CDR3 DNA reads TGTGCTAGTGGGCCGGGACAGGGGTACAATGAGCAGTTCTTC. As protein: CASGPGQGYNEQFF.

This chain connects TRBV28 to TRBJ2-7, with D possibly matching TRBD2 (5 bases). The CDR3 is 16 amino acids. V dropped 6 bases and J dropped 9 bases, with 27 bases sitting between them. Looked up from germline, CDR1 is MDHEN and CDR2 is SYDVKM. This chain's CDR3 is CASSLPESSGPTGQYF. The CDR3 DNA follows: TGTGCCAGCAGCCTCCCTGAGTCCAGCGGACCTACCGGGCAGTACTTC.

The J gene is TRBJ2-7, the V gene TRBV5-1; 9 nucleotides match TRBD1. Germline trimming cut 4 bases from V and 5 bases from J; bases unmatched to any gene: 7. Germline V gene lookup returns CDR1 SGHRS and CDR2 YFSETQ. The CDR3 spans 14 residues. The CDR3 reads CASSPRTGVDEQYF. Written as DNA, the CDR3 is TGCGCCAGCAGCCCCCGGACAGGGGTAGACGAGCAGTACTTC.

This clone was detected only a few times. The chain links TRBV30 to TRBJ1-5, with D hard to call. This CDR3 spans 13 amino acids. V lost 3 bases and J lost 4, with 10 bases in between. CDR1 is GTSNPN and CDR2 is SVGIG in the germline V gene (reference sequence). CDR3 in DNA: TGTGCCTGGAGCGCGGGCCTTAATCAGCCCCAGCATTTT. Its protein product is CAWSAGLNQPQHF.

This CDR3 is CASSSDMFVGGTEAFF. The CDR3 DNA is TGTGCCAGCAGCTCAGACATGTTCGTCGGCGGCACTGAAGCTTTCTTT. The V and J genes are TRBV5-5 and TRBJ1-1, with no clear D. Deletions cut 3 bases from V and 4 bases from J, with 19 bases between. CDR1 is SGHKS and CDR2 is YYEKEE in the germline V gene (reference sequence). The CDR3 sequence is 16 residues long.

CDR3 nucleotides: TGTGCCAGCAGTCCTCGCAGGGTGGGGACCCAGTACTTC. It specifies CASSPRRVGTQYF. This chain connects TRBV2 to TRBJ2-5; a weak D match, TRBD1 (5 bases). Germline V gene lookup returns CDR1 SNHLY and CDR2 FYNNEI. This CDR3 has 13 residues. V lost 5 bases, J lost 7 bases, and 14 bases lay in between.

The table lists this clone with a few counts. This chain joins TRBV4-1 and TRBJ2-3; D ambiguous. Germline-derived CDR1 and CDR2 are MGHRA and YSYEKL. Trimming removed 6 bases at V and 0 bases at J, with 4 bases between. This CDR3 has 12 residues. Here the CDR3 reads CASRDSTDTQYF. DNA of the CDR3: TGCGCCAGCAGGGACAGCACAGATACGCAGTATTTT.

This clone appeared once. J is TRBJ2-1 and V is TRBV5-4; 14 positions agree with TRBD2. The CDR3 length is 16 residues. Germline V CDR1 and CDR2: SGHNT, YYREEE (reference sequence). With 0 bases clipped from V and 10 bases from J, the junction kept 6 bases outside the gene matches. The CDR3 DNA sequence: TGTGCCAGCAGCTTGGGTTGGGGACTAGCGGGAGACGAGCAGTTCTTC. Protein: CASSLGWGLAGDEQFF.

This chain connects TRBV2 to TRBJ2-5, with D tentatively TRBD1 (7 bases). V shed 7 bases and J shed 5 bases, with 23 bases lying between them. This CDR3 spans 16 amino acids. CDR1 and CDR2 (germline): SNHLY, FYNNEI. CDR3 residues: CASTRLRQGGGETQYF. CDR3 nucleotide sequence: TGTGCCAGCACAAGGCTGCGACAGGGAGGAGGGGAGACCCAGTACTTC.

The rearrangement joins TRBV18 to TRBJ1-1; no reliable D call. CDR3 length: 14 amino acids. The V end was cut by 6 bases, the J end by 0 bases, with 11 bases between. The germline gives CDR1 KGHSH, CDR2 LQKENI. In nucleotides, the CDR3 is TGTGCCAGCTCGCACAGCAGGATGAACACTGAAGCTTTCTTT. Amino acid sequence: CASSHSRMNTEAFF.

The gene calls are TRBV5-4 and TRBJ2-5; TRBD2 matches at 9 bases. CDR1 SGHNT and CDR2 YYREEE come from the germline V gene (reference sequence). The CDR3 sequence is 15 residues long. V trimming: 4 bases; J trimming: 2 bases; junction bases outside the gene matches: 6. The chain's CDR3 is CASSRTSALQETQYF. The CDR3 bases are TGTGCCAGCAGCCGGACTAGCGCGCTTCAAGAGACCCAGTACTTC.

The rearrangement links TRBV18 to TRBJ1-1; D unclear. Germline V gene lookup returns CDR1 KGHSH and CDR2 LQKENI. Trimming took 2 bases from V and 0 from J, leaving 7 bases between them. The CDR3 sequence is 14 residues long. The DNA for the CDR3 is TGTGCCAGCTCACCAGGGAGTTTGAACACTGAAGCTTTCTTT. This codes for CASSPGSLNTEAFF.